This T cell receptor (beta chain) appears in the sequencing data of a study of T cell clonotyping in hematopoietic cell transplantation (dated by TCRdb to the early 2020s). Regarding the complete study: Recipient samples taken before transplant were obtained following cytoreduction. In the study, approximately 140 blood samples were gathered from roughly 35 consecutive transplant recipients and their related donors. Patient recruitment ran from 2015 to early 2017, and follow-up continued until September 2020 or death. Broader findings and caveats from the paper: Overlap with donor repertoires was found for only a small fraction of recipient repertoires, with over 95% found to appear de novo at the given depth. Donor and pretransplant recipient Inverse Simpson Index values predicted broader posttransplant TCR repertoire diversity. Recipient TCR diversity fell after transplant, with pathologically expanded clonotypes rising progressively from day 30 to day 180. The sample size was limited, and CD4 and CD8 repertoire contributions could not be separated because cells were not sorted.

The time point label of this sample denotes: recipient sample about 28 days before transplant, after cytoreduction. Recipient blood was collected about 28 days before transplant and at days 30, 100 and 180 after transplant. Nuclei Lysis Solution was used to extract genomic DNA from fresh or cryopreserved unfractionated peripheral blood mononuclear cells. TCR beta CDR3 regions were amplified from genomic DNA with the immunoSEQ assay, a bias-controlled multiplex PCR using V- and J-specific primers. A second PCR step added a proprietary barcode and Illumina adapter sequences to the CDR3 amplicons. CDR3 libraries were sequenced on an Illumina MiSeq instrument. Processing in the source paper ran as follows. immunoSEQ Analyzer 3.0 was used for export and quality control, with R Bioconductor and Immunarch used for downstream analyses. Only productive rearrangements within the normalized downsampled data set were used in the calculation of repertoire metrics. Pathologically expanded clonotypes were defined as those larger than 5 templates in the normalized cohort. Repertoire diversity was measured with the Inverse Simpson Index. To capture all clonotypes, CMV-specificity analyses were performed on the non-normalized data set. Held by TCRdb, this immuneACCESS table contains in-frame sequences only and omits some clones. Under half of the omission traces to an unresolved V gene where checked; the cause of the rest is unknown. V and J calls and clone size come straight from that table; D and trimming were deduced from the DNA. The table for this sample lists roughly 24,000 clones; around 83% of them were counted only once. The top ten clones comprise 24% of the sample.

Regarding this clone: Its specific antigen is unknown. The sample holds no much larger clone one base away, and base qualities are not on file.

Taken from the germline V gene (reference sequence), the CDR1 and CDR2 loops are LNHDA and SQIVND. The CDR3 spans 17 residues, from the cysteine through the phenylalanine. Only CDR3 DNA remains: 51 bases, in frame from the first base. At the junction V is shortened by 4 bases and J by 3 bases, with 19 bases in between. Sequencing used peripheral blood mononuclear cells, obtained before stem cell transplant. This TCR derives from a woman aged 55-75 years with acute myeloid leukemia. Some clones in this sample may be carry-over from other donors' samples. The sequence links TRBV19 to TRBJ1-5; D gene: possibly TRBD1, on 6 matching bases. This receptor has the CDR3 CASSTRGTRTFNQPQHF. The DNA reads as follows: TGTGCCAGTAGTACACGAGGGACACGGACCTTCAATCAGCCCCAGCATTTT.